One TCR beta chain is described in this entry. This sample was taken from a study of OX40 agonist ivuxolimab in advanced cancers. Study details: Of the patients, three showed partial responses, one with hepatocellular carcinoma and two with cutaneous melanoma.

Here immunoSEQ multiplex PCR was the method, and the copy in TCRdb shows in-frame clones only, minus some. The data hold about 12,000 clones, with 84% observed a single time. Germline CDR1 and CDR2: SGHVS and FNYEAQ. V dropped 2 bases and J dropped 0; count of bases not matched to a gene: 6. The CDR3 is 18 residues long. This sample comprised CD4+ or CD8+ T cells sorted from blood, obtained in a trial of the OX40 agonist ivuxolimab. The chain joins TRBV7-6 to TRBJ2-1, with 11 positions matching TRBD2. The receptor was derived from an adult with an advanced solid tumor such as melanoma, head and neck, liver or kidney cancer. CDR3 bases: TGTGCCAGCAGCTTAAGTCTAGCGGGGGGCAGCTCCTACAATGAGCAGTTCTTC. This gives the protein CASSLSLAGGSSYNEQFF.